The 14 T cell receptor beta chains below all came from one sample that was sequenced in a study of beta chain features in type 1 diabetes. Expressed TCRB transcripts were sequenced because the entire RNA isolate underwent reverse transcription. Sequencing used immunoSEQ multiplex PCR; TCRdb keeps in-frame clones, though not all of them. Altogether under 500,000 clones are present, about 29% being singletons, with the ten largest covering 0.05% to 0.065%. The sample taken for sequencing was naive CD4+ T cells from blood. The receptors were sampled from a man between 18 and 29 years old in good health.

In its sample, this clone was seen a few times. The chain carries TRBV30 and TRBJ2-7, with 9 bases lining up with TRBD1. This CDR3 has 17 amino acids. The V gene end was trimmed by 2 bases and the J gene end by 2 bases; junction bases not matched to a gene: 13. The V gene's germline CDR1 is GTSNPN and CDR2 SVGIG (reference sequence). The CDR3 loop is CAWSPYEDRGNAYEQYF. CDR3 sequence (DNA): TGTGCCTGGAGTCCCTACGAAGACAGGGGGAATGCCTACGAGCAGTACTTC.

The chain is built from TRBV9 and TRBJ2-5, with unresolved D. With 3 bases removed from V and 2 bases from J, the gap between germline ends came to 17 bases. This CDR3 spans 16 amino acids. In germline, CDR1 is SGDLS, CDR2 YYNGEE. The CDR3 protein is CASSGPRPSIQETQYF. The CDR3 DNA reads as TGTGCCAGCAGCGGTCCCCGACCGTCAATTCAAGAGACCCAGTACTTC.

This clone was counted between two and nine times. The chain carries TRBV4-2 and TRBJ2-7, with TRBD1 matching 8 bases. Trimming cost V 5 bases and J 3 bases; bases outside gene matches: 9. This CDR3 is built from 15 residues. Germline lookup yields CDR1 LGHNA and CDR2 YNFKEQ. The CDR3 sequence is CASSKPGQAFYEQYF. CDR3 DNA: TGTGCCAGCAGCAAGCCGGGACAGGCCTTCTACGAGCAGTACTTC.

This chain joins TRBV28 and TRBJ2-1; unclear D gene. The V and J ends lost 3 bases and 1 base respectively, with 4 bases between them. The CDR3 consists of 13 residues. CDR1 MDHEN and CDR2 SYDVKM come from the germline V gene. CDR3 sequence reads: CASSFGSYNEQFF. Written as DNA, the CDR3 is TGTGCCAGCAGTTTCGGGTCCTACAATGAGCAGTTCTTC.

The rearrangement uses TRBV4-1 and TRBJ2-7; the D gene is possibly TRBD2 (5 bases). V was clipped by 0 bases and J by 2 bases, with 14 bases between them. This CDR3 region has 16 residues. Germline values: CDR1 MGHRA, CDR2 YSYEKL. The CDR3 spells CASSQDIASGPYEQYF. DNA of the CDR3: TGCGCCAGCAGCCAAGATATCGCGAGCGGCCCCTACGAGCAGTACTTC.

This clone was counted only a few times. The rearrangement joins TRBV29-1 to TRBJ1-4; 11 bases align to TRBD1. The CDR3 is 12 amino acids. Germline V gene data show CDR1 as SQVTM and CDR2 as ANQGSEA. Germline trimming cut 7 bases from V and 8 bases from J; bases unmatched to any gene: 3. The CDR3 DNA reads TGCAGCGGAGGACAGGGGGCCGAAAAACTGTTTTTT. Translation: CSGGQGAEKLFF. Complete variable domain (other parts from reference TRBV29-1 and TRBJ1-4): SAVISQKPSRDICQRGTSLTIQCQVDSQVTMMFWYRQQPGQSLTLIATANQGSEATYESGFVIDKFPISRPNLTFSTLTVSNMSPEDSSIYLCSGGQGAEKLFFGSGTQLSVL.

This clone was observed a handful of times. This chain links TRBV7-6 with TRBJ2-7; no definite D call. The CDR3 consists of 13 residues. Germline V CDR1 and CDR2: SGHVS, FNYEAQ. V lost 1 base and J 3 bases, leaving 7 bases between the germline ends. The CDR3 here is CASSLGGLYEQYF. CDR3 sequence (DNA): TGTGCCAGCAGCTTAGGAGGTCTCTACGAGCAGTACTTC.

V and J are TRBV15 and TRBJ2-7, with D uncertain. Trimming left V 0 bases short and J 13 bases short, with 19 bases between. CDR1 is LNHNV and CDR2 is YYDKDF in the germline V gene (reference sequence). The CDR3 is made up of 14 amino acids. Here the CDR3 reads CATSRDFGANSPYF. The CDR3 DNA follows: TGTGCCACCAGCAGAGATTTTGGCGCGAACAGCCCCTACTTC. Supplemented by reference TRBV15 and TRBJ2-7, the full variable domain reads DAMVIQNPRYQVTQFGKPVTLSCSQTLNHNVMYWYQQKSSQAPKLLFHYYDKDFNNEADTPDNFQSRRPNTSFCFLDIRSPGLGDTAMYLCATSRDFGANSPYFGPGTRLTVT.

J is TRBJ2-5 and V is TRBV27, with D perhaps matching TRBD1 (6 bases). The CDR3 is made up of 14 amino acids. CDR1 and CDR2 from the germline V gene are MNHEY and SMNVEV (reference sequence). The germline V and J ends were trimmed by 4 bases and 7 bases, with 16 bases remaining between them. CDR3 DNA: TGTGCCAGCAGTTCCCCCAGGGGATCTGGGACCCAGTACTTC. Translated: CASSSPRGSGTQYF.

This clone has just a few counts. This chain joins TRBV25-1 and TRBJ2-5; 8 bases match TRBD1. After removal of 3 bases from V and 5 bases from J, the junction contained 8 bases not matched to a gene. Germline assignment: CDR1 MGHDK and CDR2 SYGVNS. The CDR3 extends over 15 amino acids. The CDR3 DNA follows: TGTGCCAGCAGTGAGTCTCAGGGGGCAGTGGAGACCCAGTACTTC. Translated, it gives CASSESQGAVETQYF.

This clone turned up a few times. The chain employs TRBV29-1 and TRBJ2-2; D unclear. Germline V gene lookup returns CDR1 SQVTM and CDR2 ANQGSEA. Trimming removed 5 bases at V and 6 bases at J, with 10 bases between. The CDR3 runs to 12 residues. The CDR3 sequence: CSVFSPPGELFF. CDR3 DNA sequence: TGCAGCGTTTTTAGCCCGCCCGGGGAGCTGTTTTTT.

This clone was seen more than once but under ten times. The V and J genes are TRBV7-6 and TRBJ2-3; no clear D gene. V shed 6 bases and J shed 2 bases, with 6 bases lying between them. Germline lookup yields CDR1 SGHVS and CDR2 FNYEAQ. This CDR3 region has 12 residues. The CDR3 spells CASSPYTDTQYF. The DNA of the CDR3 is TGTGCCAGCAGTCCCTACACAGATACGCAGTATTTT.

CDR3 DNA sequence: TGTGCCAGCAGGACTAGGGGCCGGAACACTGAAGCTTTCTTT. This gives the protein CASRTRGRNTEAFF. The chain recombines TRBV6-5 with TRBJ1-1, with a weak D call TRBD1 (5 bases). In germline, CDR1 is MNHEY, CDR2 SVGAGI. V gave up 6 bases and J gave up 1 base, with 12 bases separating them. The CDR3 consists of 14 residues.

The chain employs TRBV6-5 and TRBJ2-1; a weak D match, TRBD2 (5 bases). The CDR3 is made up of 11 amino acids. V lost 6 bases to trimming and J lost 10 bases, with 10 bases between them. Germline V gene data show CDR1 as MNHEY and CDR2 as SVGAGI. CDR3 residues: CASRVPGEQFF. DNA for the CDR3: TGTGCCAGCAGAGTACCGGGAGAGCAGTTCTTC.